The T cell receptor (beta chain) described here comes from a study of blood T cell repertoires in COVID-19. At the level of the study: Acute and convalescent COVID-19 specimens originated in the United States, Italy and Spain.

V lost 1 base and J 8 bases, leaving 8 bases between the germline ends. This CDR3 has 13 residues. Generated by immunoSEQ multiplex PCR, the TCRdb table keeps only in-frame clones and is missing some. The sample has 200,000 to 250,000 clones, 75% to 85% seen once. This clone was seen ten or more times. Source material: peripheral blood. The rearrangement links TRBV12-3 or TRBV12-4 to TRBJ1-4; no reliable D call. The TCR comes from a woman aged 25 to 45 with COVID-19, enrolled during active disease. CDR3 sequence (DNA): TGTGCCAGCAGTTTAGAGAGGAACGAAAAACTGTTTTTT. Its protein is CASSLERNEKLFF.